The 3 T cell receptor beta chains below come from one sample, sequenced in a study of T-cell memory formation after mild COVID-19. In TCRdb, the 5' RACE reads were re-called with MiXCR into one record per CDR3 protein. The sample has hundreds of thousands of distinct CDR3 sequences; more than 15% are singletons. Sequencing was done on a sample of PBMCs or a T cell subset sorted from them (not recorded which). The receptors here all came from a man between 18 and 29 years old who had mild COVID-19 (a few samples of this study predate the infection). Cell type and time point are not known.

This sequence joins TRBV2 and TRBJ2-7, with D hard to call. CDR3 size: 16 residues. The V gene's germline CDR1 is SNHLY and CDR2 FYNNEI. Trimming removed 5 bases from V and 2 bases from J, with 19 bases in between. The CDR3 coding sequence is TGTGCCAGCAGTATAGGTGTTGGCGATAGGCCCTACGAGCAGTACTTC. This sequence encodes CASSIGVGDRPYEQYF.

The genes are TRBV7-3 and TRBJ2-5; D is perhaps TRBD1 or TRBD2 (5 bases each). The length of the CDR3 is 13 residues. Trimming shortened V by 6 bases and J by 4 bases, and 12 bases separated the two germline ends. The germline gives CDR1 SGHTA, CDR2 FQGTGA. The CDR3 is CASRLAGTETQYF. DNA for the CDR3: TGTGCCAGCAGATTAGCCGGGACAGAGACCCAGTACTTC.

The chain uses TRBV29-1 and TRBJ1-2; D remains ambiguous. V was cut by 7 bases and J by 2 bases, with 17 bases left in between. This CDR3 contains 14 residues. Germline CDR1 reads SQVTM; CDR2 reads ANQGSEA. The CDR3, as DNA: TGCAGCGGCGGTCCGGAAGGCAGGAACTATGGCTACACCTTC. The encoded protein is CSGGPEGRNYGYTF.